This T cell receptor beta chain was captured by sequencing in a study of blood T cells in healthy people across ages. Findings and caveats of the study: Observed TCR beta diversity showed a strong correlation with the percentage of naive T cells as measured by flow cytometry.

Per sample, a minimum of 6.5 million PBMCs were isolated. A sample-barcoded 5' primer and a J-beta primer mix were used in a second PCR of roughly 7 to 11 cycles. Each cDNA molecule, via a template-switch adaptor with 12 random nucleotides, was tagged. Each CDR3 protein is one row after TCRdb ran MiXCR on the 5' RACE reads. In the table there are 1.5 million to 2 million distinct CDR3 sequences, roughly 28% of which are singletons. This clonotype was observed a handful of times. As yet, its antigen is unknown. The TCR comes from a woman aged 25 to 39 in good health. Sequencing was performed on blood.

CDR3 sequence reads: CASRKTGGGGYTF. DNA of the CDR3: TGTGCCAGCAGGAAGACAGGGGGAGGAGGCTACACCTTC. The chain couples TRBV7-9 to TRBJ1-2; 9 bases match TRBD1. The CDR3 sequence is 13 residues long. CDR1 and CDR2 from the germline V gene are SEHNR and FQNEAQ (reference sequence). Trimming cost V 6 bases and J 8 bases; bases outside gene matches: 7.